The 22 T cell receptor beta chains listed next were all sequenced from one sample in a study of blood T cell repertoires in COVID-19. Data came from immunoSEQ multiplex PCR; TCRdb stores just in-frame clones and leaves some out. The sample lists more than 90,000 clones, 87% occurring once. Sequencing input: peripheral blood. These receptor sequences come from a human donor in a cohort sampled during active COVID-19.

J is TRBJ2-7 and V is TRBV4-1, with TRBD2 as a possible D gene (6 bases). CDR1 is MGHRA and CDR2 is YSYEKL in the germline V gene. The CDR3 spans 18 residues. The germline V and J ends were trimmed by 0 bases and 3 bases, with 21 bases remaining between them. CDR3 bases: TGCGCCAGCAGCCAAGATCGGGGAGGACAAGGGGCCGGCTACGAGCAGTACTTC. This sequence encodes CASSQDRGGQGAGYEQYF.

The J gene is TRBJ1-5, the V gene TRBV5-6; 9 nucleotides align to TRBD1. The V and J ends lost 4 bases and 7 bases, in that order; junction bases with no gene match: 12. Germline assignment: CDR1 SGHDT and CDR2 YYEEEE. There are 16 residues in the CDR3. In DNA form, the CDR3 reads TGTGCCAGCAGCCTGAGGGGACAGGGATTAGGGCAGCCCCAGCATTTT. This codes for CASSLRGQGLGQPQHF.

The CDR3, as DNA: TGTGCCAGCAGTTTATCAAACAACTACGAGCAGTACTTC. Encoded protein: CASSLSNNYEQYF. This chain joins TRBV27 and TRBJ2-7; no clear D gene. Trimming stripped 0 bases from V and 3 bases from J, with 6 bases between. Germline CDR1 and CDR2: MNHEY and SMNVEV (reference sequence). This CDR3 comprises 13 residues.

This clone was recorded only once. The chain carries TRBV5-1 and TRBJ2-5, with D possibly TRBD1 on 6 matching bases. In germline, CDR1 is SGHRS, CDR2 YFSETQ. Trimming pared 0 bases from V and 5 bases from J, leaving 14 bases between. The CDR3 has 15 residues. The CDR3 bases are TGCGCCAGCAGCTTGGACAGGGAGAACGGGGAGACCCAGTACTTC. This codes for CASSLDRENGETQYF.

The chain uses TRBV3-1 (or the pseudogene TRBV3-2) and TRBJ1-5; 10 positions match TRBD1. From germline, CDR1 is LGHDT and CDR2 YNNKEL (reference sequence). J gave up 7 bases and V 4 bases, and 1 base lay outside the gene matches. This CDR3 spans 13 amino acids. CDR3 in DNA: TGTGCCAGCAGCCGGGACAGGGGACAGCCCCAGCATTTT. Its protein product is CASSRDRGQPQHF.

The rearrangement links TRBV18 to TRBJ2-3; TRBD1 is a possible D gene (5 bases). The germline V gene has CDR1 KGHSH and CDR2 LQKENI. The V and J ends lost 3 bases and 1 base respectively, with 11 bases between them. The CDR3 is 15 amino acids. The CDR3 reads CASSPGRARTDTQYF. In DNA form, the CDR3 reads TGTGCCAGCTCACCGGGCAGGGCTCGCACAGATACGCAGTATTTT.

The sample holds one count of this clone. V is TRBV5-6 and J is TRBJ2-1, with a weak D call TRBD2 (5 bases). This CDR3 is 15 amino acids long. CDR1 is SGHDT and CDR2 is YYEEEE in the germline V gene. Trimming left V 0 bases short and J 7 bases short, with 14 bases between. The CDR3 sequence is CASSLGPGETNEQFF. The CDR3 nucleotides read TGTGCCAGCAGCTTGGGCCCCGGGGAGACGAATGAGCAGTTCTTC.

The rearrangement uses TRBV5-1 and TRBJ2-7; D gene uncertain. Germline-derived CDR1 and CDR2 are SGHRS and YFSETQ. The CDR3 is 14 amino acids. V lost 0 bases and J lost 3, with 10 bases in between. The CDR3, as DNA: TGCGCCAGCAGCTTGGTCCCCGTGAGCTACGAGCAGTACTTC. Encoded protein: CASSLVPVSYEQYF.

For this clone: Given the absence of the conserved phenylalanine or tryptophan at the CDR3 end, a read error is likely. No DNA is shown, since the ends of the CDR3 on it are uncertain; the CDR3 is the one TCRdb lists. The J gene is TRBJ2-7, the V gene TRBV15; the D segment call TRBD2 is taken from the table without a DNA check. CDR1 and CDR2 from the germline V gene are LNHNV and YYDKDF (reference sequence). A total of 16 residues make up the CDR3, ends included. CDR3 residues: CATSREAPGTSGRARA.

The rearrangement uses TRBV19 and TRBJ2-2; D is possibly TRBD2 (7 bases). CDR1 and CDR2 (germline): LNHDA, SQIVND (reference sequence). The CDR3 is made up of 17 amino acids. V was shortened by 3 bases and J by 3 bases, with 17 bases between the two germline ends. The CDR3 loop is CASSIARGRSDTGELFF. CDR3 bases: TGTGCCAGTAGTATCGCGCGGGGGCGCAGTGACACCGGGGAGCTGTTTTTT.

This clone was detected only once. The DNA for the CDR3 is TGTGCCAGCAGTTTGGACAGGGCCTCAAATCAGCCCCAGCATTTT. Amino acid sequence: CASSLDRASNQPQHF. The rearrangement links TRBV27 to TRBJ1-5; 8 bases agree with TRBD1. J was trimmed by 4 bases and V by 3 bases; bases with no gene match: 5. The germline V gene has CDR1 MNHEY and CDR2 SMNVEV (reference sequence). The CDR3 sequence is 15 residues long.

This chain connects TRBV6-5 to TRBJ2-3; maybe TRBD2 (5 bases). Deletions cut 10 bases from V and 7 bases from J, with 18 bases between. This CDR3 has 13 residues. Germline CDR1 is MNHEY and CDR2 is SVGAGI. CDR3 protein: CATGDPYIYTQYF. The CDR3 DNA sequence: TGTGCCACCGGGGATCCCTACATTTATACGCAGTATTTT.

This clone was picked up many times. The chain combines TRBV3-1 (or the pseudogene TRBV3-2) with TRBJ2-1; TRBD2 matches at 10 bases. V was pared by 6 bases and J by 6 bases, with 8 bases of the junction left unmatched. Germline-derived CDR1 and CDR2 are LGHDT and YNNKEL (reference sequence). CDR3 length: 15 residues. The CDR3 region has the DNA TGTGCCAGCAGTTTCGGGACTAGCGATTTCAATGAGCAGTTCTTC. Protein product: CASSFGTSDFNEQFF.

The CDR3 bases are TGTGCCACCAGTGATTTGCAAGTAGGAGCGGGTAATGAGCAGTTCTTC. Translation gives CATSDLQVGAGNEQFF. This chain joins TRBV24-1 and TRBJ2-1; a weak D match, TRBD2 (6 bases). The V gene's germline CDR1 is KGHDR and CDR2 SFDVKD. Between the trimmed V and J ends, which lost 0 bases and 7 bases, there was a span of 15 bases. The CDR3 has 16 amino acids.

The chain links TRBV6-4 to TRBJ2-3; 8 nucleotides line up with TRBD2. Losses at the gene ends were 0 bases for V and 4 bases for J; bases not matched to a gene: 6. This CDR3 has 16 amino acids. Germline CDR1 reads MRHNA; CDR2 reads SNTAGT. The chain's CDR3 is CASSDSSGLGPDTQYF. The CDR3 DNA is TGTGCCAGCAGTGACTCATCGGGACTAGGGCCAGATACGCAGTATTTT.

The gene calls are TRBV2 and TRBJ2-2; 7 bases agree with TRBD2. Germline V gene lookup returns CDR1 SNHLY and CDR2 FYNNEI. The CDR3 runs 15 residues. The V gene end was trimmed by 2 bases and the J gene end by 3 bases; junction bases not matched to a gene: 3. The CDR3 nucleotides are TGTGCCAGCAGTGAATTAGCGGGTTACACCGGGGAGCTGTTTTTT. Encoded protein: CASSELAGYTGELFF.

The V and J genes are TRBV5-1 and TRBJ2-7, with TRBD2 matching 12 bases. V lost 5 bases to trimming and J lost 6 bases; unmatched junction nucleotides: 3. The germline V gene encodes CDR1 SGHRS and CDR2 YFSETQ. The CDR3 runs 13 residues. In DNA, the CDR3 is TGCGCCAGCAGGCTAGCGGGAGGGCGCGAGCAGTACTTC. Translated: CASRLAGGREQYF.

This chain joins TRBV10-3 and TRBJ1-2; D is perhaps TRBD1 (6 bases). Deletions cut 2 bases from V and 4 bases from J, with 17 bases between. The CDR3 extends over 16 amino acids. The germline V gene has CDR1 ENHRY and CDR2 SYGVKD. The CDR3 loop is CAISEKRQEIIYGYTF. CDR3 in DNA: TGTGCCATCAGTGAGAAACGACAGGAGATCATCTATGGCTACACCTTC.

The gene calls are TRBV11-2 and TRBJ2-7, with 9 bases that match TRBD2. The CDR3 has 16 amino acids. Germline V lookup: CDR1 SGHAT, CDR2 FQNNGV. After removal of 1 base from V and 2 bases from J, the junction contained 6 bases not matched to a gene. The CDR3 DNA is TGTGCCAGCAGCTTAGGTCCTAGCGGGACAGCCTACGAGCAGTACTTC. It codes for CASSLGPSGTAYEQYF.

The CDR3 region has the DNA TGCGCCAGCAGCCTAACAGTGACCTCAACTAATGAAAAACTGTTTTTT. The encoded protein is CASSLTVTSTNEKLFF. J is TRBJ1-4 and V is TRBV4-1; no clear D gene. V was clipped by 4 bases and J by 0 bases, with 12 bases between them. The CDR3 has 16 residues. From germline, CDR1 is MGHRA and CDR2 YSYEKL.

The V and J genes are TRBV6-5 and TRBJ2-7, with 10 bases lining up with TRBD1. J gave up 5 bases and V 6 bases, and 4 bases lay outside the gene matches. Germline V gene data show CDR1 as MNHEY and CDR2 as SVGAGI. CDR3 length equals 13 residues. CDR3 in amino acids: CASRGTGEHEQYF. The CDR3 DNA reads TGTGCCAGCAGGGGGACAGGGGAACACGAGCAGTACTTC.

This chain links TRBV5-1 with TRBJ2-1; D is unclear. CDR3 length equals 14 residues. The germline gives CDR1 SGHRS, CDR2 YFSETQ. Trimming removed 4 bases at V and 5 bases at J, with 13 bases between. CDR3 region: CASSLLGSNNEQFF. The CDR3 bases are TGCGCCAGCAGCCTCCTAGGTTCAAACAATGAGCAGTTCTTC.